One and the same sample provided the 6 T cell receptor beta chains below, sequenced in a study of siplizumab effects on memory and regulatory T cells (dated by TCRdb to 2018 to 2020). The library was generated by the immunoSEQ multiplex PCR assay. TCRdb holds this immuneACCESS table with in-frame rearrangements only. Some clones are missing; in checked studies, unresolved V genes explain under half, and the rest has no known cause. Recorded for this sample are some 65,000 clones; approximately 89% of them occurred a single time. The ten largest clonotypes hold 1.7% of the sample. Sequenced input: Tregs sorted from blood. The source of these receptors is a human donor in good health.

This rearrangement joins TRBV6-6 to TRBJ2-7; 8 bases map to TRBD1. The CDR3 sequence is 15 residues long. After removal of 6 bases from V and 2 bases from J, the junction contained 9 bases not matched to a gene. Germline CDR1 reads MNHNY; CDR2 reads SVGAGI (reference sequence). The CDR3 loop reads CASRFRGLETYEQYF. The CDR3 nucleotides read TGTGCCAGCAGATTCAGGGGGCTAGAAACCTACGAGCAGTACTTC.

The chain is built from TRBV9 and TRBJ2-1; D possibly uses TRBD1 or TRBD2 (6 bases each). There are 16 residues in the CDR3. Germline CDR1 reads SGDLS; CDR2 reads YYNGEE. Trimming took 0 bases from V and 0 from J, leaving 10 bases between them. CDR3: CASSVGGANSYNEQFF. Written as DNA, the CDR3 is TGTGCCAGCAGCGTAGGGGGGGCTAACTCCTACAATGAGCAGTTCTTC.

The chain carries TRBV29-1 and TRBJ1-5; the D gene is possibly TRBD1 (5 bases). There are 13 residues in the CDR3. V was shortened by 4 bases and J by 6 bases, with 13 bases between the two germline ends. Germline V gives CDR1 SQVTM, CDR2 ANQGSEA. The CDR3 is CSVGGSGGQPQHF. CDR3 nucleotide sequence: TGCAGCGTTGGGGGAAGCGGGGGTCAGCCCCAGCATTTT. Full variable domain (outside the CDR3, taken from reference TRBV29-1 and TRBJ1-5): SAVISQKPSRDICQRGTSLTIQCQVDSQVTMMFWYRQQPGQSLTLIATANQGSEATYESGFVIDKFPISRPNLTFSTLTVSNMSPEDSSIYLCSVGGSGGQPQHFGDGTRLSIL.

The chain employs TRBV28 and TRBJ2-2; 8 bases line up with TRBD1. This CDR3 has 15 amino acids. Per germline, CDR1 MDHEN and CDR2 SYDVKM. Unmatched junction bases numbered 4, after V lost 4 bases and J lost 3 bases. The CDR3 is CASSSGGADTGELFF. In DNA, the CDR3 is TGTGCCAGCAGTTCAGGGGGCGCCGACACCGGGGAGCTGTTTTTT.

DNA for the CDR3: TGTGCCAGCAGCTTGGGACAGTTCACAGATACGCAGTATTTT. It codes for CASSLGQFTDTQYF. The chain couples TRBV5-6 to TRBJ2-3, with a tentative D call TRBD1 (5 bases). Trimming stripped 0 bases from V and 2 bases from J, with 7 bases between. Germline values: CDR1 SGHDT, CDR2 YYEEEE. This CDR3 contains 14 residues.

The CDR3 sequence: CAWSVYRGGAREQYF. As DNA, the CDR3 is TGTGCCTGGAGTGTATATCGGGGGGGGGCCAGGGAGCAGTACTTC. This chain joins TRBV30 and TRBJ2-7; 8 bases map to TRBD2. The germline V gene encodes CDR1 GTSNPN and CDR2 SVGIG (reference sequence). V lost 0 bases to trimming and J lost 7 bases; unmatched junction nucleotides: 11. This CDR3 has 15 residues.